This T cell receptor beta chain originates from a study of blood T cell repertoires in COVID-19. Assay: immunoSEQ multiplex PCR; the TCRdb copy retains only in-frame clones and omits some. The table lists roughly 200,000 clones, 80% to 90% of them singletons. The CDR3 length is 15 residues. V shed 5 bases and J shed 3 bases, with 17 bases lying between them. CDR1 is MNHNY and CDR2 is SVGAGI in the germline V gene (reference sequence). This chain connects TRBV6-6 to TRBJ2-7, with TRBD2 as a possible D gene (6 bases). The sequenced sample consisted of peripheral blood. The receptor comes from a man between 18 and 35 years old with active or convalescent COVID-19. CDR3 nucleotides: TGTGCCAGCAGTCCTCAGGGACTCAAGAACTACGAGCAGTACTTC. This translates into CASSPQGLKNYEQYF.